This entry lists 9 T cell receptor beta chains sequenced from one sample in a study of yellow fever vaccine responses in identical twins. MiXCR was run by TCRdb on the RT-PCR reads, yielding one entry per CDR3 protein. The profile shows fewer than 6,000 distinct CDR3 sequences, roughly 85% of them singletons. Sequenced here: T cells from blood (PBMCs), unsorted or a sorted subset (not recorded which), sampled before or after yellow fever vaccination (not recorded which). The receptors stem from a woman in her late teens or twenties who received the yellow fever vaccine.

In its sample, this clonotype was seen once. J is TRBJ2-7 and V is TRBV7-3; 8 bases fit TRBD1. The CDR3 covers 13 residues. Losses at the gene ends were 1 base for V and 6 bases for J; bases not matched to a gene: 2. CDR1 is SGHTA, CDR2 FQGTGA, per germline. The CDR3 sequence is CASSLNTGGEQYF. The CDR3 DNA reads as TGTGCCAGCAGCTTAAATACAGGGGGCGAGCAGTACTTC.

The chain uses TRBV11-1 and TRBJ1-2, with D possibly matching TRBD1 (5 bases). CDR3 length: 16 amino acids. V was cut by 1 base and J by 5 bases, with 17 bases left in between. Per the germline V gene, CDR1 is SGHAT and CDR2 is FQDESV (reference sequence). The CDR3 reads CASSLERMTDSYGYTF. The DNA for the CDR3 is TGTGCCAGCAGCTTAGAACGGATGACAGACTCTTATGGCTACACCTTC.

The chain's CDR3 is CASSLVAGGSSAKNEQFF. Written as DNA, the CDR3 is TGTGCCAGCAGCTTAGTAGCGGGAGGATCTTCGGCGAAGAATGAGCAGTTCTTC. V and J are TRBV11-2 and TRBJ2-1, with 10 bases matching TRBD2. The CDR3 consists of 18 residues. Per germline, CDR1 SGHAT and CDR2 FQNNGV. J lost 7 bases, V lost 1 base, and 13 bases had no gene match.

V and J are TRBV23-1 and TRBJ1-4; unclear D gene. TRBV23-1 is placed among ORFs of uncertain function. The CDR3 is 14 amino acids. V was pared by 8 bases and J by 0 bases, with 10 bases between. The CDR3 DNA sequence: TGCGCCAGCTCGGGCCTCCCAACTAATGAAAAACTGTTTTTT. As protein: CASSGLPTNEKLFF.

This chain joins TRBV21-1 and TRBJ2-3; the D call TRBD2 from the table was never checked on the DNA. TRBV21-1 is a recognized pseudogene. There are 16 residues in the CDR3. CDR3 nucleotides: TGTGCCAGCAGCTTTGGGACTAGCGGGGCCACAGATACGCAGTATTTT. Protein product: CASSFGTSGATDTQYF.

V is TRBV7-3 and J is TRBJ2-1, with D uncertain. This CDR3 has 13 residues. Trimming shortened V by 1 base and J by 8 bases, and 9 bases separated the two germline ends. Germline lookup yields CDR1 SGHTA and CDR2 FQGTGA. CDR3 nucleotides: TGTGCCAGCAGCTTAAAAGTTAGGGATGAGCAGTTCTTC. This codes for CASSLKVRDEQFF.

CDR3 DNA: TGTGCCAGCAGCCGAGGACTAGCGCAACGCAATGAGCAGTTCTTC. Residues: CASSRGLAQRNEQFF. The chain recombines TRBV11-3 with TRBJ2-1; 9 bases are a match to TRBD2. The CDR3 spans 15 residues. Germline V gene lookup returns CDR1 SGHNT and CDR2 YENEEA. The V and J ends lost 5 bases and 6 bases, in that order; junction bases with no gene match: 8.

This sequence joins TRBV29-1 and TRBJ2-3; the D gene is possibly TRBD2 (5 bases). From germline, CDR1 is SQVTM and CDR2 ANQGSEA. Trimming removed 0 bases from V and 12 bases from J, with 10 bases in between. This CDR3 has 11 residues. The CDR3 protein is CSVEDPRGQYF. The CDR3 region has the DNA TGCAGCGTTGAAGATCCCCGGGGACAGTATTTT.

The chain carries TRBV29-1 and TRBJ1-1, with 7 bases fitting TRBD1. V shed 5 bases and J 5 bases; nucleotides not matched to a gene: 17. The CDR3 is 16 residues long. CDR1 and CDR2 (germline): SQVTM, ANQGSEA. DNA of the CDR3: TGCAGCGTTCCCCAAGGGGGCGGCCCCTTCGAAACTGAAGCTTTCTTT. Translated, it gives CSVPQGGGPFETEAFF.